This TCR beta chain was sequenced during a study of T cell responses to AZD1222 COVID-19 vaccine. Clones were sequenced by immunoSEQ multiplex PCR, and TCRdb holds only the in-frame ones, with some missing. The data show about 170,000 clones, around 88% seen once. Trimming stripped 4 bases from V and 0 bases from J, with 1 base between. This CDR3 comprises 11 residues. A note on this clone: This specimen includes other DNA sequences encoding the same CDR3.

This receptor was taken from an adult who received the AZD1222 COVID-19 vaccine. This chain connects TRBV12-3 or TRBV12-4 to TRBJ2-7; D remains ambiguous. The source material was peripheral blood, sampled 28 days after the second AZD1222 dose. Here the CDR3 DNA reads TGTGCCAGCAGTTCCTCCTACGAGCAGTACTTC. It is translated as CASSSSYEQYF.